The clone carrying this T cell receptor (beta chain) has a count of ten or more. Antigen specificity is unknown. The data stem from a study of T cells in Graves' hyperthyroidism and ophthalmopathy. The study, taken as a whole, reports: The majority of expanded thyroid clonotypes above 0.001 also appeared in blood.

TCR beta CDR3 regions were amplified from RNA. First-round RT-PCR of the TCR CDR3 relied on the HTBI primer set. TCRdb re-called the multiplex PCR reads through MiXCR, storing one row per CDR3 protein. The sample comprises fewer than 750,000 distinct CDR3 sequences, approximately 44% of which are singletons, and more than 7.5% rests with the top ten. Hyperthyroidism of Graves' type that showed no ophthalmopathy progression within 18 months was stable. Exclusion of a patient resulted from uncontrolled infection, other autoimmune disease, pregnancy or lactation. The source is a woman between 18 and 30 years old with Graves' hyperthyroidism. What was sequenced was peripheral blood or thyroid tissue (not recorded which).

In DNA, the CDR3 is TGTGCCAGCATAGCCGCGGCTAGCGCTACCTACGAGCAGTACTTC. It codes for CASIAAASATYEQYF. This chain joins TRBV2 and TRBJ2-7, with D perhaps matching TRBD2 (6 bases). The CDR3 is made up of 15 amino acids. V shed 7 bases and J shed 2 bases, with 18 bases lying between them. The germline CDR1 and CDR2 sequences are SNHLY and FYNNEI.